A selection of T cell receptor beta chains follows, all from one sample in a study of T cell responses to AZD1222 COVID-19 vaccine. Profiling relied on immunoSEQ multiplex PCR, and the TCRdb table lists in-frame clones only, not all of them. This sample has about 180,000 clones; 94% occur once, and the top ten carry 1.5% to 2%. Here the sequenced sample was peripheral blood, taken 28 days after the second AZD1222 dose. The receptor set was obtained from an adult who received the AZD1222 COVID-19 vaccine. Each CDR3 is given with its conserved first and last residue. A D gene is named only where the DNA matches it firmly.

J gene: TRBJ1-5
V gene: TRBV19
D gene: TRBD1
CDR3 length: 15
CDR3 protein: CASSSRTGGRQPQHF
CDR3 DNA: TGTGCCAGTAGTAGCCGGACAGGGGGGCGGCAGCCCCAGCATTTT

J gene: TRBJ1-1
V gene: TRBV19
D gene: -
CDR3 length: 13
CDR3 protein: CASSQGVLTEAFF
CDR3 DNA: TGTGCCAGTAGTCAGGGAGTGCTCACTGAAGCTTTCTTT

J gene: TRBJ2-7
V gene: TRBV5-1
D gene: TRBD2
CDR3 length: 13
CDR3 protein: CASKREDSYEQYF
CDR3 DNA: TGCGCCAGCAAGCGGGAAGACTCCTACGAGCAGTACTTC

J gene: TRBJ1-1
V gene: TRBV7-8
D gene: -
CDR3 length: 13
CDR3 protein: CASSLQTNTEAFF
CDR3 DNA: TGTGCCAGCAGCCTACAGACGAACACTGAAGCTTTCTTT

J gene: TRBJ1-1
V gene: TRBV28
D gene: TRBD1
CDR3 length: 16
CDR3 protein: CASSLLSTGGRGKAFF
CDR3 DNA: TGTGCCAGCAGTTTACTATCGACAGGGGGCAGGGGGAAAGCTTTCTTT

J gene: TRBJ1-2
V gene: TRBV6-5
D gene: -
CDR3 length: 10
CDR3 protein: CATRSSGYTF
CDR3 DNA: TGTGCCACACGTTCGAGCGGCTACACCTTC

J gene: TRBJ2-3
V gene: TRBV11-3
D gene: TRBD2
CDR3 length: 16
CDR3 protein: CASSLTSGGYTDTQYF
CDR3 DNA: TGTGCCAGCAGCCTGACTAGCGGGGGGTACACAGATACGCAGTATTTT

J gene: TRBJ2-7
V gene: TRBV11-2
D gene: TRBD2
CDR3 length: 17
CDR3 protein: CASSPLRTSGRVYEQYF
CDR3 DNA: TGTGCCAGCAGCCCACTGCGGACTAGCGGGAGGGTCTACGAGCAGTACTTC

J gene: TRBJ2-2
V gene: TRBV27
D gene: -
CDR3 length: 12
CDR3 protein: CASSLRSGELFF
CDR3 DNA: TGTGCCAGCAGTTTACGTTCCGGGGAGCTGTTTTTT

J gene: TRBJ2-2
V gene: TRBV27
D gene: TRBD1
CDR3 length: 16
CDR3 protein: CASSAPGQGNTGELFF
CDR3 DNA: TGTGCCAGCAGTGCTCCGGGACAGGGAAACACCGGGGAGCTGTTTTTT

J gene: TRBJ1-3
V gene: TRBV6-1
D gene: -
CDR3 length: 16
CDR3 protein: CASSEGDGVSGNTIYF
CDR3 DNA: TGTGCCAGCAGTGAAGGCGACGGCGTCTCTGGAAACACCATATATTTT

J gene: TRBJ1-1
V gene: TRBV9
D gene: -
CDR3 length: 12
CDR3 protein: CASSVGDTEAFF
CDR3 DNA: TGTGCCAGCAGCGTAGGGGACACTGAAGCTTTCTTT

J gene: TRBJ1-2
V gene: TRBV6-1
D gene: -
CDR3 length: 15
CDR3 protein: CASSEGRGKGYGYTF
CDR3 DNA: TGTGCCAGCAGTGAAGGGAGGGGAAAAGGCTATGGCTACACCTTC

J gene: TRBJ1-2
V gene: TRBV18
D gene: -
CDR3 length: 13
CDR3 protein: CASSPSGRYGYTF
CDR3 DNA: TGTGCCAGCTCACCCTCCGGGAGATATGGCTACACCTTC

J gene: TRBJ1-2
V gene: TRBV19
D gene: -
CDR3 length: 13
CDR3 protein: CASFSGSNYGYTF
CDR3 DNA: TGTGCCAGTTTTTCAGGGTCGAACTATGGCTACACCTTC

J gene: TRBJ2-5
V gene: TRBV2
D gene: -
CDR3 length: 15
CDR3 protein: CASSVQTVPEETQYF
CDR3 DNA: TGTGCCAGCAGTGTTCAGACAGTGCCCGAAGAGACCCAGTACTTC

J gene: TRBJ1-2
V gene: TRBV4-1
D gene: TRBD1
CDR3 length: 14
CDR3 protein: CASSQGQEYYGYTF
CDR3 DNA: TGCGCCAGCAGCCAGGGACAGGAATACTATGGCTACACCTTC

J gene: TRBJ2-7
V gene: TRBV7-6
D gene: -
CDR3 length: 12
CDR3 protein: CASSPEGIEQYF
CDR3 DNA: TGTGCCAGCAGCCCCGAGGGAATCGAGCAGTACTTC

J gene: TRBJ2-7
V gene: TRBV14
D gene: -
CDR3 length: 15
CDR3 protein: CASSQGILRRGGQYF
CDR3 DNA: TGTGCCAGCAGCCAAGGGATCCTTAGGAGGGGTGGGCAGTACTTC